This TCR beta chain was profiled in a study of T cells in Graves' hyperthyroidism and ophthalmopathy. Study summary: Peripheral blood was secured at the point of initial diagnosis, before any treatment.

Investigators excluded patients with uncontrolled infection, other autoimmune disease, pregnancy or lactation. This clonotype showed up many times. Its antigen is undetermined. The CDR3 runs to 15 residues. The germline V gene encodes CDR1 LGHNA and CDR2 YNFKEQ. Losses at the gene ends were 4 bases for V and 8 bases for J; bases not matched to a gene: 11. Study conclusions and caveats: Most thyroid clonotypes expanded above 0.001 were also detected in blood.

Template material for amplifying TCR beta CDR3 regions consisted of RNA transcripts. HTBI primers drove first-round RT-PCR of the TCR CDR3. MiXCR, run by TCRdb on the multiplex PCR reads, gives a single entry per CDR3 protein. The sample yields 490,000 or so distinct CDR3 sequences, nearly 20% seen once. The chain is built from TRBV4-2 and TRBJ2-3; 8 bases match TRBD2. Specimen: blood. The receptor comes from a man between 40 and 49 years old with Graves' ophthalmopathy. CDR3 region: CASSLTSGPGSTQYF. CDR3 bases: TGTGCCAGCAGCCTAACTAGCGGCCCTGGAAGTACGCAGTATTTT.